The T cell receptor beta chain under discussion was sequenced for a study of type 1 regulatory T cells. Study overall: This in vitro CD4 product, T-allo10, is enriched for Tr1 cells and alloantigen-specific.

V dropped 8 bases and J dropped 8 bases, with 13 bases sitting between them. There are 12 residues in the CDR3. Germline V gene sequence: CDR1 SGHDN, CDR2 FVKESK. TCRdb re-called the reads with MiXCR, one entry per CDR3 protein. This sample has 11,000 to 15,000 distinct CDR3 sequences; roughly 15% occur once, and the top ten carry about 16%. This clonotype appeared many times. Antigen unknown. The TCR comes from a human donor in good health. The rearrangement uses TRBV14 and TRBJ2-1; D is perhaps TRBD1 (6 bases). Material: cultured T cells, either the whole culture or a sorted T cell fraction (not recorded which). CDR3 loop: CASGDRRYEQFF. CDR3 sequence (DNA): TGTGCCAGCGGAGACAGGAGATATGAGCAGTTCTTC.